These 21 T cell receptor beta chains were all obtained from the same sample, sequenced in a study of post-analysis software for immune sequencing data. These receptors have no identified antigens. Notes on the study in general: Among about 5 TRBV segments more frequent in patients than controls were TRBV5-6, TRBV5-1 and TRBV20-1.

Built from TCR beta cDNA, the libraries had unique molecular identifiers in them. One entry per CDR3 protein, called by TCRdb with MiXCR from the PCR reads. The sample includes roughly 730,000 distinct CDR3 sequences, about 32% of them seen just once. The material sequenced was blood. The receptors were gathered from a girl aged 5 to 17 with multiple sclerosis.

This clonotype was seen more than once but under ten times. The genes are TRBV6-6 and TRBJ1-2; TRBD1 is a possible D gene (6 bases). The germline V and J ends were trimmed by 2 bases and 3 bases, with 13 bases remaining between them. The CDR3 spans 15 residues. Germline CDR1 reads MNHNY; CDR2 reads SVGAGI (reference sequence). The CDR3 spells CASSYGGHADYGYTF. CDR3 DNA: TGTGCCAGCAGTTACGGGGGGCACGCGGACTATGGCTACACCTTC.

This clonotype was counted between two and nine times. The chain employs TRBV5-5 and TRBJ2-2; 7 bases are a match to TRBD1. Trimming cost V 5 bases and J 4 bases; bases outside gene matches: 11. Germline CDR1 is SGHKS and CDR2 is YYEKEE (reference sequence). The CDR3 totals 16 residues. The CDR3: CASSYEGQAVTGELFF. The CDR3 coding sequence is TGTGCCAGCAGTTACGAAGGACAGGCCGTCACCGGGGAGCTGTTTTTT.

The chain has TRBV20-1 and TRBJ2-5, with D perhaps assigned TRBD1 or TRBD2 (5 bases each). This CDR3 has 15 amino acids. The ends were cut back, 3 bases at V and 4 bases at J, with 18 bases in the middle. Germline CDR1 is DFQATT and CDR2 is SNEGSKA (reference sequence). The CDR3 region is CSASQSGRVRETQYF. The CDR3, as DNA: TGCAGTGCTAGCCAGAGCGGCAGGGTGAGAGAGACCCAGTACTTC.

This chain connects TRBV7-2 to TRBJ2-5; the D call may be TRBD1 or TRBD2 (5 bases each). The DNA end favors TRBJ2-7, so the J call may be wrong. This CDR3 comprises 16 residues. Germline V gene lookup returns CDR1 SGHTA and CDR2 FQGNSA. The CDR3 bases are TGTGCCAGCAGCTTAGCTCCTGGGACCGCCAAGTACGAGCAGTACTTC. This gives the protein CASSLAPGTAKYEQYF.

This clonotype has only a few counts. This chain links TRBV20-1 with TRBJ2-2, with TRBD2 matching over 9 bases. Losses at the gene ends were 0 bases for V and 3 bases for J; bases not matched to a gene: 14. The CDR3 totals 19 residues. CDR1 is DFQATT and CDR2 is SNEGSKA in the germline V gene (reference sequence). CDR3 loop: CSARDPPASGTPHTGELFF. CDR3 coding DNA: TGCAGTGCTAGAGATCCCCCTGCTAGCGGGACCCCCCACACCGGGGAGCTGTTTTTT.

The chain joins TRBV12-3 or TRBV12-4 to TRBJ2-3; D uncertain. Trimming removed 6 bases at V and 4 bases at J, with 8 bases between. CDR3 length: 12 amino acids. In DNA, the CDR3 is TGTGCCAGCAGCAAAATCGCAGATACGCAGTATTTT. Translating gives CASSKIADTQYF.

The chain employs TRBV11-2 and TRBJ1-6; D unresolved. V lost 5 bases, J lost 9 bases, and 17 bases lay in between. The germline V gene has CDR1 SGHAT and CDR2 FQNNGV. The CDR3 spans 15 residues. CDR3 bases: TGTGCCAGCAGCCCTCTTAGGTCGGAATCTTCACCCCTCCACTTT. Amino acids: CASSPLRSESSPLHF. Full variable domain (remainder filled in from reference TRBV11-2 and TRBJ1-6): EAGVAQSPRYKIIEKRQSVAFWCNPISGHATLYWYQQILGQGPKLLIQFQNNGVVDDSQLPKDRFSAERLKGVDSTLKIQPAKLEDSAVYLCASSPLRSESSPLHFGNGTRLTVT.

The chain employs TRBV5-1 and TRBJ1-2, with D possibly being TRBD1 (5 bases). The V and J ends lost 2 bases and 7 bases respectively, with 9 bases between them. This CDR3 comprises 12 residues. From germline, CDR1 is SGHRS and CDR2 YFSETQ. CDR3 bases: TGCGCCAGCAGCTTAGGGACGTTTGGCTACACCTTC. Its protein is CASSLGTFGYTF.

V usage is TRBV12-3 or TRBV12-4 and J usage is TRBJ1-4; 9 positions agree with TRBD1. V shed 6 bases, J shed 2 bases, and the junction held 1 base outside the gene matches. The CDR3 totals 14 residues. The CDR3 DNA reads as TGTGCCAGCAGAGGGACAGGGACTAATGAAAAACTGTTTTTT. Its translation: CASRGTGTNEKLFF.

The CDR3 region has the DNA TGCGCCAGCAGCCCTCGAGGGGGTCATGAGCAGTTCTTC. Residues: CASSPRGGHEQFF. This chain links TRBV5-1 with TRBJ2-1; a weak D match, TRBD1 (6 bases). Per the germline V gene, CDR1 is SGHRS and CDR2 is YFSETQ. V shed 4 bases and J shed 8 bases, with 13 bases lying between them. CDR3 size: 13 residues.

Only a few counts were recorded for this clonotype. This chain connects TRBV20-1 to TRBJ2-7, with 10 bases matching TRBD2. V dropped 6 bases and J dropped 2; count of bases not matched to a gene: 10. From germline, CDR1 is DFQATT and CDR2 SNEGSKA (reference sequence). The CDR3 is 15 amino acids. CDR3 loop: CSATGLAAGTYEQYF. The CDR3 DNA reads TGCAGTGCAACCGGACTAGCGGCCGGAACCTACGAGCAGTACTTC.

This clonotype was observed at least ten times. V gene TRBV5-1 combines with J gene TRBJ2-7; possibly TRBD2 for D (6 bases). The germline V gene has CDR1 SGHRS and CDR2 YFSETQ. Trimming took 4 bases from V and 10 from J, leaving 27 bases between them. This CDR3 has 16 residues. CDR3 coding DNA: TGCGCCAGCAGCCCATCGGGCGGGAATCAAGAGATGCCCCAGTACTTC. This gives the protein CASSPSGGNQEMPQYF.

Here the CDR3 DNA reads TGTGCCAGCAGCCACCCAATACGGGACTATCAGTACTTC. Encoded protein: CASSHPIRDYQYF. The chain employs TRBV3-1 and TRBJ2-7, with 7 positions matching TRBD2. The CDR3 runs to 13 residues. The germline gives CDR1 LGHDT, CDR2 YNNKEL (reference sequence). The V and J ends lost 3 bases and 10 bases, in that order; junction bases with no gene match: 9.

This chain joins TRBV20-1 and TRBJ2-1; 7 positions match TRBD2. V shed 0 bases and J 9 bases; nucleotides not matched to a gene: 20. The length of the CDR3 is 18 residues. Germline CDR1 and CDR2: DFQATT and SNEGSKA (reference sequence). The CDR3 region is CSARDRGRGGSWEGEQFF. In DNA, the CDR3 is TGCAGTGCTAGAGATCGAGGAAGAGGCGGGAGTTGGGAGGGTGAGCAGTTCTTC.

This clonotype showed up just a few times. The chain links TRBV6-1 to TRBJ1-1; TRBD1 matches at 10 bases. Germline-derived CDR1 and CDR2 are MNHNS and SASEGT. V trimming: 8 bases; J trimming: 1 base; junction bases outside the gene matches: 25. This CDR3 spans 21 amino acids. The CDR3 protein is CASPRKTGGALVGLANTEAFF. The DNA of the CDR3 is TGTGCCAGCCCCCGCAAGACAGGGGGCGCGTTGGTGGGGTTGGCGAACACTGAAGCTTTCTTT.

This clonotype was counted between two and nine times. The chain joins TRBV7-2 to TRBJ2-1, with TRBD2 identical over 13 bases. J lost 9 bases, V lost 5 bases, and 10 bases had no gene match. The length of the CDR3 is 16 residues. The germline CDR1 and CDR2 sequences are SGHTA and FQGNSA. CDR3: CASSVSLAGGRGEQFF. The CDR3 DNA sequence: TGTGCCAGCAGCGTCTCACTAGCGGGGGGGCGGGGTGAGCAGTTCTTC.

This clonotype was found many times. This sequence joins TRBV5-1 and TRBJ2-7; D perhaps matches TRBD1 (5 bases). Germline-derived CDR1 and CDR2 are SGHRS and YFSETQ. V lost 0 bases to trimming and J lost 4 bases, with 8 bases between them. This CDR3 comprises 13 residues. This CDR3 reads CASSLDQGYEQYF. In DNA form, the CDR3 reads TGCGCCAGCAGCTTGGACCAGGGTTACGAGCAGTACTTC. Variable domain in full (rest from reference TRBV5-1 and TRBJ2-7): KAGVTQTPRYLIKTRGQQVTLSCSPISGHRSVSWYQQTPGQGLQFLFEYFSETQRNKGNFPGRFSGRQFSNSRSEMNVSTLELGDSALYLCASSLDQGYEQYFGPGTRLTVT.

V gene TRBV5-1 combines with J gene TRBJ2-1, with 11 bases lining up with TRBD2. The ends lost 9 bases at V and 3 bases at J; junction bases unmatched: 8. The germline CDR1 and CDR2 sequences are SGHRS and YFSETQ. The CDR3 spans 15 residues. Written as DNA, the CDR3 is TGCGCCAACAGGGCCGGGACTAGCGGCTACAATGAGCAGTTCTTC. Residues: CANRAGTSGYNEQFF. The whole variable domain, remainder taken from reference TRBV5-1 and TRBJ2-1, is KAGVTQTPRYLIKTRGQQVTLSCSPISGHRSVSWYQQTPGQGLQFLFEYFSETQRNKGNFPGRFSGRQFSNSRSEMNVSTLELGDSALYLCANRAGTSGYNEQFFGPGTRLTVL.

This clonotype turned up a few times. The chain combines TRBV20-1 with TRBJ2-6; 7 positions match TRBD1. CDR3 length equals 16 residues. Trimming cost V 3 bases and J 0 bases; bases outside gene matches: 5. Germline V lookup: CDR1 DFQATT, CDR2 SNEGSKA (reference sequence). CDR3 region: CSASRDSFSGANVLTF. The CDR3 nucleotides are TGCAGTGCTAGCCGGGACAGTTTCTCTGGGGCCAACGTCCTGACTTTC.

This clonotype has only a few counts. The chain's CDR3 is CASSPRDTSSTDTQYF. CDR3 nucleotide sequence: TGCGCCAGCAGCCCGAGGGACACCTCTAGCACAGATACGCAGTATTTT. The rearrangement links TRBV5-1 to TRBJ2-3; D may be TRBD1 (6 bases). The CDR3 extends over 16 amino acids. Germline lookup yields CDR1 SGHRS and CDR2 YFSETQ. Trimming stripped 4 bases from V and 0 bases from J, with 15 bases between. Based on the CDR3 plus reference TRBV5-1 and TRBJ2-3, the full variable domain is KAGVTQTPRYLIKTRGQQVTLSCSPISGHRSVSWYQQTPGQGLQFLFEYFSETQRNKGNFPGRFSGRQFSNSRSEMNVSTLELGDSALYLCASSPRDTSSTDTQYFGPGTRLTVL.

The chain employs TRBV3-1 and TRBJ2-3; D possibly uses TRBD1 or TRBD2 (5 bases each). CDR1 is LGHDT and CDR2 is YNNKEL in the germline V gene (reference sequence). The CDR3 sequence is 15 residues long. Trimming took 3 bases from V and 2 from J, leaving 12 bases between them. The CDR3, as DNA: TGTGCCAGCAGCCAGTCTGGGGGAATCACAGATACGCAGTATTTT. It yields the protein CASSQSGGITDTQYF.